Described below is a single T cell receptor (beta chain) sequence and its context. This clonotype was observed a handful of times. Its antigen is still unknown. No much larger clone is present one base from it, and per-base qualities are unavailable. The CDR3 sequence holds 15 residues, the cysteine and phenylalanine included. Just the 45-base CDR3 DNA is kept, in frame starting at base 1. V ends up 3 bases short and J 4 bases short, with an unmatched junction base count of 5. In the germline V gene, CDR1 corresponds to MRHNA and CDR2 to SNTAGT. The data derive from a study of T cells after yellow fever vaccination (dated by TCRdb to the late 2010s). In terms of the full investigation: The SMART-Seq v4 Ultra Low Input RNA kit was used to prepare libraries from fractions with low cell numbers. Bulk TCR alpha and beta repertoires were sequenced longitudinally to track T-cell clones before and after primary and booster YFV17D yellow fever vaccination. The cohort comprised two healthy male donors, one aged 18 to 29 and one aged 30 to 40 years. Blood was collected at multiple timepoints before and after primary and secondary immunization, and bulk PBMC replicates and cell subsets were isolated. On the study overall, not on this receptor specifically: Because only two donors were included in the study, the extent to which the findings can be generalized is limited. Computational filtering was needed because FACS-sorted repertoires could contain abundant contaminating clonotypes from the bulk population. Compared with the primary T-cell response, the secondary T-cell response was faster but weaker, reaching its peak on day 5 rather than on day 15. A small fraction of clonotypes showed up in both the CD4 and CD8 compartments, probably as a result of convergent recombination. After the booster, most of the clones that had expanded following primary vaccination were detected again (96% of CD4 and roughly nine tenths of CD8), which suggests that memory was broadly maintained.

TCR cDNA was synthesized by 5'RACE template switching, which introduced a universal primer site and unique molecular identifiers. cDNA synthesis was primed from both the TCR alpha and TCR beta constant segments. Two PCR steps were used to amplify libraries, with sample barcodes and sequencing adapters being added in the second step. Sequencing of the libraries was done on either Illumina HiSeq 2500 (2x100 bp) or NovaSeq (2x150 bp). In the source study's methods: MIGEC handled demultiplexing of reads and collapsing into UMI consensus sequences, while MiXCR performed V(D)J alignment. Vaccine-responding clonotypes were defined with edgeR using replicate PBMC samples, requiring FDR below 0.01 and a log2 fold change above 5 up to day 15. Each bulk clonotype received a CD4 or CD8 identity based on whether the sequenced CD4 or CD8 repertoire contained that clonotype at higher abundance. TCRdb reanalyzed the raw reads on its own, using fastp at Q25 for trimming and MiXCR for clone calling, and kept in-frame beta chains. For every CDR3 protein sequence, its rows merge into one entry that carries the most common genes and DNA. TCRdb's processing, not the study's, gives the V and J calls here. The sample table records over 70,000 distinct CDR3 sequences; approximately 7.5% of these occur just once. The ten largest clones capture around 45% of the sample.

The sample's treatment or condition label, decoded: live attenuated yellow fever vaccine strain. A standard Ficoll-Paque protocol was used to isolate PBMCs from peripheral blood. CD4 and CD8 T-cell fractions were isolated with Dynabeads CD4 and CD8 positive selection kits. RNA was extracted with TriZol from bulk PBMCs, CD4 and CD8 fractions, and dextramer-positive and dextramer-negative fractions. The sequence came from a man aged 25-40 years who received the YFV17D yellow fever vaccine. This chain joins TRBV6-4 to TRBJ2-1, and 8 bases in between align with TRBD2. The source material was CD8+ T cells sorted from PBMCs, sampled on the day of the yellow fever booster vaccination. The nucleotide sequence is given as TGTGCCAGCAGTGAGCGGGAGGCCGAATACAATGAGCAGTTCTTC. The resulting protein is CASSEREAEYNEQFF.